The next 18 T cell receptor beta chains were all read from a single sample in a study of T cells after yellow fever vaccination. TCRdb reprocessed the 5' RACE reads with MiXCR, giving one entry per CDR3 protein. The data contain 620,000 or so distinct CDR3 sequences, less than 20% of them singletons. Material: PBMCs, obtained 5 days after the first yellow fever vaccination. These receptors were collected from a young man who received the YFV17D yellow fever vaccine.

This clonotype occurred many times. The V gene is TRBV28, the J gene TRBJ1-5, with D maybe TRBD1 (6 bases). This CDR3 contains 14 residues. In germline, CDR1 is MDHEN, CDR2 SYDVKM. V lost 3 bases and J lost 5, with 11 bases in between. CDR3 amino acids: CASSLAQGDQPQHF. DNA for the CDR3: TGTGCCAGCAGTTTGGCACAGGGAGATCAGCCCCAGCATTTT. The variable domain in full, with the rest retrieved from reference TRBV28 and TRBJ1-5, is DVKVTQSSRYLVKRTGEKVFLECVQDMDHENMFWYRQDPGLGLRLIYFSYDVKMKEKGDIPEGYSVSREKKERFSLILESASTNQTSMYLCASSLAQGDQPQHFGDGTRLSIL.

This clonotype was counted a few times. V is TRBV29-1 and J is TRBJ1-2; 7 bases fit TRBD1. This CDR3 comprises 15 residues. J lost 4 bases, V lost 6 bases, and 14 bases had no gene match. Germline lookup yields CDR1 SQVTM and CDR2 ANQGSEA. CDR3 sequence: CSVPGTEAHGYGYTF. DNA of the CDR3: TGCAGCGTCCCCGGGACAGAGGCTCATGGCTATGGCTACACCTTC. The complete variable domain, with remaining parts taken from reference TRBV29-1 and TRBJ1-2, reads SAVISQKPSRDICQRGTSLTIQCQVDSQVTMMFWYRQQPGQSLTLIATANQGSEATYESGFVIDKFPISRPNLTFSTLTVSNMSPEDSSIYLCSVPGTEAHGYGYTFGSGTRLTVV.

The V gene is TRBV7-3, the J gene TRBJ2-3, with D maybe TRBD2 (7 bases). The V and J ends lost 2 bases and 0 bases respectively, with 12 bases between them. CDR1 is SGHTA and CDR2 is FQGTGA in the germline V gene. CDR3 length equals 16 residues. DNA of the CDR3: TGTGCCAGCAGCTTAGGGGGGGCAGGGAGCACAGATACGCAGTATTTT. Protein sequence: CASSLGGAGSTDTQYF.

V and J are TRBV6-5 and TRBJ1-2; D not certain. This CDR3 is 14 amino acids long. Trimming shortened V by 4 bases and J by 2 bases, and 11 bases separated the two germline ends. The germline V gene encodes CDR1 MNHEY and CDR2 SVGAGI. The CDR3 DNA is TGTGCCAGCAGTTGGGATGGGAGCAACTATGGCTACACCTTC. Protein: CASSWDGSNYGYTF.

V is TRBV5-1 and J is TRBJ1-2, with a tentative D call TRBD1 (5 bases). V was cut by 4 bases and J by 8 bases, with 15 bases left in between. CDR3 length: 13 amino acids. Germline V gene lookup returns CDR1 SGHRS and CDR2 YFSETQ. CDR3 bases: TGCGCCAGCAGCCCCGGGCAGGGCATCGGCTACACCTTC. It codes for CASSPGQGIGYTF.

The CDR3, as DNA: TGTGCCATCAGTTTGAGAAGGGTGGACGAGCAGTACGTC. Translated: CAISLRRVDEQYV. The chain employs TRBV10-3 and TRBJ2-7; D not certain. This CDR3 region has 13 residues. V lost 5 bases, J lost 5 bases, and 13 bases lay in between. Germline loops: CDR1 ENHRY, CDR2 SYGVKD.

This chain connects TRBV25-1 to TRBJ2-4; possible D gene TRBD2, 6 bases. This CDR3 has 13 amino acids. The V and J ends lost 6 bases and 9 bases respectively, with 15 bases between them. The germline V gene encodes CDR1 MGHDK and CDR2 SYGVNS. CDR3 loop: CASSWRVGVIQYF. The CDR3 DNA is TGTGCCAGCAGCTGGAGGGTTGGGGTCATTCAGTACTTC.

CDR3: CASSVGVGPNSPLHF. The CDR3 DNA reads TGTGCCAGCAGCGTAGGGGTAGGACCTAATTCACCCCTCCACTTT. The chain has TRBV9 and TRBJ1-6; D ambiguous. The germline V gene encodes CDR1 SGDLS and CDR2 YYNGEE. The CDR3 has 15 amino acids. Trimming took 0 bases from V and 6 from J, leaving 10 bases between them.

V is TRBV12-3 or TRBV12-4 and J is TRBJ1-1; D unresolved. The CDR3 consists of 15 residues. Trimming took off 3 bases at V and 4 bases at J, with 15 bases between the two ends. The CDR3 reads CASSFLDIPFTEAFF. The CDR3 region has the DNA TGTGCCAGCAGTTTTCTTGACATCCCCTTCACTGAAGCTTTCTTT.

The CDR3: CASSLPQDRDEQYF. In nucleotides, the CDR3 is TGTGCCAGCAGCTTACCACAAGACAGGGACGAGCAGTACTTC. The chain links TRBV5-6 to TRBJ2-7, with 7 bases aligning to TRBD1. CDR3 size: 14 residues. With V trimmed by 2 bases and J by 5 bases, 7 bases remained unmatched. From germline, CDR1 is SGHDT and CDR2 YYEEEE.

This clonotype was found a few times. The V gene is TRBV5-1, the J gene TRBJ2-5, with D possibly matching TRBD1 (5 bases). The CDR3 length is 13 residues. Germline-derived CDR1 and CDR2 are SGHRS and YFSETQ. V lost 4 bases to trimming and J lost 5 bases, with 12 bases between them. The DNA for the CDR3 is TGCGCCAGCAGCCAGAGTCCAGGGGAGACCCAGTACTTC. Its translation is CASSQSPGETQYF.

This clonotype was observed a few times. The chain couples TRBV4-2 to TRBJ2-3, with 9 bases matching TRBD1. This CDR3 is built from 20 residues. Germline CDR1 LGHNA, CDR2 YNFKEQ. V lost 2 bases to trimming and J lost 6 bases; unmatched junction nucleotides: 21. The CDR3 loop reads CASSQKATSRDRDRADTQYF. In DNA, the CDR3 is TGTGCCAGCAGCCAAAAAGCGACCTCGAGGGATCGGGACAGGGCGGATACGCAGTATTTT.

The rearrangement joins TRBV24-1 to TRBJ2-1; TRBD1 matches at 9 bases. The CDR3 totals 15 residues. The V gene end was trimmed by 5 bases and the J gene end by 7 bases; junction bases not matched to a gene: 8. CDR1 is KGHDR and CDR2 is SFDVKD in the germline V gene. CDR3 sequence: CATSGTGTGLNEQFF. CDR3 sequence (DNA): TGTGCCACCAGTGGAACCGGGACAGGGTTAAATGAGCAGTTCTTC.

This clonotype was observed a handful of times. This chain connects TRBV7-3 to TRBJ2-1, with D possibly TRBD1 on 6 matching bases. V lost 4 bases, J lost 5 bases, and 12 bases lay in between. Germline V CDR1 and CDR2: SGHTA, FQGTGA. The CDR3 contains 14 residues. The chain's CDR3 is CASSSGGGHNEQFF. Here the CDR3 DNA reads TGTGCCAGCAGCTCGGGTGGGGGCCACAATGAGCAGTTCTTC.

This chain connects TRBV11-2 to TRBJ2-5; D is unclear. The CDR3 length is 14 residues. Germline loops: CDR1 SGHAT, CDR2 FQNNGV. V lost 2 bases and J 1 base, leaving 8 bases between the germline ends. CDR3 sequence: CASSLLTPQETQYF. The DNA of the CDR3 is TGTGCCAGCAGCTTATTAACTCCCCAAGAGACCCAGTACTTC.

The chain carries TRBV5-1 and TRBJ2-3; 15 bases fit TRBD2. The CDR3 consists of 16 residues. CDR1 and CDR2 (germline): SGHRS, YFSETQ. The V and J ends lost 3 bases and 7 bases, in that order; junction bases with no gene match: 6. DNA of the CDR3: TGCGCCAGCAGCTACGGGACTAGCGGGGGGAAGAATACGCAGTATTTT. As protein: CASSYGTSGGKNTQYF.

This clonotype was found a few times. The chain carries TRBV5-8 and TRBJ1-5, with 9 bases matching TRBD1. CDR1 and CDR2 (germline): SGHTS, YDEGEE. V dropped 6 bases and J dropped 5; count of bases not matched to a gene: 6. The CDR3 is made up of 14 amino acids. In nucleotides, the CDR3 is TGTGCCAGCACCCTTACAGGGGGCCATCAGCCCCAGCATTTT. It yields the protein CASTLTGGHQPQHF. Complete variable domain (other parts from reference TRBV5-8 and TRBJ1-5): EAGVTQSPTHLIKTRGQQATLRCSPISGHTSVYWYQQALGLGLQFLLWYDEGEERNRGNFPPRFSGRQFPNYSSELNVNALELEDSALYLCASTLTGGHQPQHFGDGTRLSIL.

This clonotype was seen a handful of times. V is TRBV7-3 and J is TRBJ2-1; 8 bases line up with TRBD1. The trim removed 6 bases at V and 15 bases at J, leaving 19 bases unmatched. The CDR3 consists of 15 residues. Per the germline V gene, CDR1 is SGHTA and CDR2 is FQGTGA. The CDR3 reads CASSPAPDRDLRVFF. As DNA, the CDR3 is TGTGCCAGCAGTCCAGCCCCGGACAGGGACCTCCGAGTGTTCTTC. The whole variable domain, filled in from reference TRBV7-3 and TRBJ2-1, reads GAGVSQTPSNKVTEKGKYVELRCDPISGHTALYWYRQSLGQGPEFLIYFQGTGAADDSGLPNDRFFAVRPEGSVSTLKIQRTERGDSAVYLCASSPAPDRDLRVFFGPGTRLTVL.